A selection of T cell receptor beta chains follows, all from one sample in a study of blood T cell repertoires in COVID-19. Method: immunoSEQ multiplex PCR; TCRdb's copy keeps in-frame clones and lacks some. The top ten clones hold about 1.5% of a sample with 100,000 to 150,000 clones, 84% of them seen once. Sequencing input: peripheral blood. Receptors originate from a man aged 55 to 70 with acute or convalescent COVID-19. CDR3s include the opening cysteine and the closing phenylalanine or tryptophan. Fields, in order: V gene, clone size, J gene, D gene, CDR3 DNA, CDR3 protein. The D gene is left open where the match is weak. Part of the rows lack a size; the others show once, few, many or a class for expanded clones.

>TRBV10-3|.|TRBJ2-5|.
TGTGCCATCAGTGAGTCGAGAGAGCAAGAGACCCAGTACTTC
CAISESREQETQYF
>TRBV6-5|.|TRBJ2-7|TRBD1
TGTGCCAGCAGCTACACAGGGGTCTACGAGCAGTACTTC
CASSYTGVYEQYF
>TRBV12-3/TRBV12-4|.|TRBJ2-1|.
TGTGCCAGCAGTTTTCGGGGAAATGAGCAGTTCTTC
CASSFRGNEQFF
>TRBV10-1|once|TRBJ2-3|TRBD2
TGCGCCAGCAGTGAGTCGATCCCCCTGGGGCTAGCGGGGAGCACAGATACGCAGTATTTT
CASSESIPLGLAGSTDTQYF
>TRBV28|.|TRBJ2-5|TRBD2
TGTGCCAGCAGAGACGGACTAGCGGGAATAAAAGAGACCCAGTACTTC
CASRDGLAGIKETQYF
>TRBV7-9|few|TRBJ2-7|TRBD1
TGTGCCAGCAGCCGCAACCCGGGGGACAGGAGCTCCTACGAGCAGTACTTC
CASSRNPGDRSSYEQYF
>TRBV19|.|TRBJ1-1|.
TGTGCCAGTGGCGGACAGAACTCTTATGAAGCTTTCTTT
CASGGQNSYEAFF
>TRBV5-1|once|TRBJ2-7|.
TGCGCCAGCGGAACAGGGACCTACGAGCAGTACTTC
CASGTGTYEQYF
>TRBV6-1|.|TRBJ1-2|.
TGTGCCAGCAGTGAACGAGAGTATGGCTACACCTTC
CASSEREYGYTF
>TRBV6-1|.|TRBJ2-4|.
TGTGCCAGCAGTGAAGAGGGACATTCAAACATTCAGTACTTC
CASSEEGHSNIQYF
>TRBV29-1|.|TRBJ2-1|.
TGCAGCGTTGGAGGAGTTAGCTCCTACAATGAGCAGTTCTTC
CSVGGVSSYNEQFF
>TRBV7-8|few|TRBJ2-7|TRBD1
TGTGCCAGCAGCCGCGTACCGGGACAGCCCTACGAGCAGTACTTC
CASSRVPGQPYEQYF
>TRBV19|.|TRBJ1-5|.
TGTGCCAGTAACGAGGGTGGGGGCAATCAGCCCCAGCATTTT
CASNEGGGNQPQHF
>TRBV6-5|.|TRBJ2-2|.
TGTGCCAGCAGTTATTATCGGGACACCGGGGAGCTGTTTTTT
CASSYYRDTGELFF
>TRBV5-1|once|TRBJ1-1|.
TGCGCCAGCAGCTTGCTGGGGGCCAACACTGAAGCTTTCTTT
CASSLLGANTEAFF